The 17 T cell receptor beta chains presented below share a single source sample, sequenced in a study of shared clonotypes between healthy human individuals. This table comes from immunoSEQ multiplex PCR, and its TCRdb copy is limited to in-frame clones, with some not included. Counted here are 2,500,000 or so clones, 92% occurring once; the ten biggest clones make up approximately 0.41%. Source material: naive CD4+ T cells from PBMCs. Described subset: CD45RA+ positively selected. These receptors were obtained from a man between 18 and 29 years old in good health. Some clones in this sample may be carry-over from other donors' samples.

This clone was counted a single time. CDR3 in amino acids: CASSQVFRGVGYTF. The CDR3 nucleotides read TGTGCCAGCAGCCAAGTCTTTCGAGGGGTCGGCTACACCTTC. The V and J genes are TRBV14 and TRBJ1-2; tentative D call: TRBD1 (5 bases). Per the germline V gene, CDR1 is SGHDN and CDR2 is FVKESK. This CDR3 has 14 residues. V was cut by 1 base and J by 8 bases, with 14 bases left in between.

This chain uses TRBV4-1 with TRBJ2-1; TRBD2 matches 11 bases. The ends lost 4 bases at V and 0 bases at J; junction bases unmatched: 11. The CDR3 is 19 amino acids. CDR1 MGHRA and CDR2 YSYEKL come from the germline V gene. In DNA, the CDR3 is TGCGCCAGCAGCCGGGGGGCTAGCGGGGGGATTAGCTCCTACAATGAGCAGTTCTTC. This encodes CASSRGASGGISSYNEQFF.

As regards this clone: The same CDR3 can be traced to other DNA sequences in this sample. The V and J genes are TRBV28 and TRBJ1-2; D call uncertain. The ends were cut back, 4 bases at V and 5 bases at J, with 5 bases in the middle. The CDR3 totals 11 residues. Germline CDR1 and CDR2: MDHEN and SYDVKM. For the CDR3, the DNA is TGTGCCAGCAGTTCGCCTTATGGCTACACCTTC. Translated, it gives CASSSPYGYTF.

Notes on this clone: Different DNA sequences within this sample yield the same CDR3. The chain combines TRBV7-2 with TRBJ2-7; no clear D. The germline V and J ends were trimmed by 1 base and 1 base, with 5 bases remaining between them. Germline assignment: CDR1 SGHTA and CDR2 FQGNSA. The CDR3 has 13 amino acids. The CDR3 sequence is CASSLGPSYEQYF. In DNA, the CDR3 is TGTGCCAGCAGCTTAGGACCTTCCTACGAGCAGTACTTC.

The genes are TRBV7-9 and TRBJ2-5; 9 bases are a match to TRBD2. The J segment lost 3 bases and the V segment lost 6 bases, leaving 11 bases of the junction unmatched. The length of the CDR3 is 16 residues. Germline CDR1 SEHNR, CDR2 FQNEAQ (reference sequence). This chain's CDR3 is CASRLSLAGSEETQYF. The CDR3 DNA reads as TGTGCCAGCAGACTGTCCCTAGCGGGATCGGAAGAGACCCAGTACTTC.

V usage is TRBV4-1 and J usage is TRBJ2-1, with 10 bases that match TRBD2. Germline CDR1 is MGHRA and CDR2 is YSYEKL. Unmatched junction bases numbered 17, after V lost 7 bases and J lost 8 bases. This CDR3 has 17 amino acids. This CDR3 reads CASTTSGGGSSIDEQFF. CDR3 coding DNA: TGCGCCAGCACTACAAGCGGGGGGGGCTCATCTATCGATGAGCAGTTCTTC.

Worth noting for this clone: Different DNA sequences within this sample yield the same CDR3. The chain has TRBV28 and TRBJ1-1; tentatively, D is TRBD1 (6 bases). This CDR3 has 12 residues. Per germline, CDR1 MDHEN and CDR2 SYDVKM. Deletions cut 8 bases from V and 0 bases from J, with 7 bases between. The CDR3 DNA follows: TGTGCCAGCCGGACAGTGAACACTGAAGCTTTCTTT. Its translation is CASRTVNTEAFF. Using reference TRBV28 and TRBJ1-1 for the parts outside the CDR3, the full variable domain is DVKVTQSSRYLVKRTGEKVFLECVQDMDHENMFWYRQDPGLGLRLIYFSYDVKMKEKGDIPEGYSVSREKKERFSLILESASTNQTSMYLCASRTVNTEAFFGQGTRLTVV.

This rearrangement joins TRBV5-4 to TRBJ1-4; 11 nucleotides agree with TRBD1. V trimming: 4 bases; J trimming: 2 bases; junction bases outside the gene matches: 7. Looked up from germline, CDR1 is SGHNT and CDR2 is YYREEE (reference sequence). This CDR3 has 17 residues. DNA of the CDR3: TGTGCCAGCAGCCGCCGGGACAGGGGGGTTACTAATGAAAAACTGTTTTTT. Residues: CASSRRDRGVTNEKLFF.

The chain employs TRBV7-9 and TRBJ1-2; 7 nucleotides agree with TRBD1. Trimming removed 5 bases from V and 6 bases from J; junction bases left unmatched: 18. Germline CDR1 is SEHNR and CDR2 is FQNEAQ (reference sequence). The CDR3 has 17 residues. CDR3 protein: CASSQRTGAGVRDGYTF. The DNA of the CDR3 is TGTGCCAGCAGCCAACGGACAGGCGCAGGGGTACGCGATGGCTACACCTTC.

In regard to this clone: The same CDR3 can be traced to other DNA sequences in this sample. The V and J genes are TRBV7-3 and TRBJ2-1; no clear D gene. Germline CDR1 reads SGHTA; CDR2 reads FQGTGA. CDR3 length: 13 residues. Deletions cut 1 base from V and 7 bases from J, with 8 bases between. The CDR3 DNA follows: TGTGCCAGCAGCTTAAATCGTGGGAATGAGCAGTTCTTC. It specifies CASSLNRGNEQFF.

The J gene is TRBJ2-2, the V gene TRBV5-1, with a weak D call TRBD2 (5 bases). This CDR3 is built from 18 residues. Trimming left V 4 bases short and J 1 base short, with 20 bases between. Germline V gene data show CDR1 as SGHRS and CDR2 as YFSETQ. The CDR3 DNA reads as TGCGCCAGCAGCGCGTTGCCCGGGGAAAAGGAGAACACCGGGGAGCTGTTTTTT. Encoded protein: CASSALPGEKENTGELFF.

V gene TRBV2 combines with J gene TRBJ2-7; 8 positions agree with TRBD1. Trimming cost V 9 bases and J 3 bases; bases outside gene matches: 10. In germline, CDR1 is SNHLY, CDR2 FYNNEI. This CDR3 contains 14 residues. In DNA, the CDR3 is TGTGCCAGTACACGACAGGGGATTCGCTACGAGCAGTACTTC. Amino acids: CASTRQGIRYEQYF.

V is TRBV4-3 and J is TRBJ2-3; no clear D. Per the germline V gene, CDR1 is LGHNA and CDR2 is YSLEER. This CDR3 has 16 amino acids. V was cut by 0 bases and J by 0 bases, with 10 bases left in between. The CDR3: CASSQDIQPSTDTQYF. In DNA form, the CDR3 reads TGCGCCAGCAGCCAAGATATCCAACCGAGCACAGATACGCAGTATTTT.

The chain has TRBV19 and TRBJ1-2; a weak D match, TRBD1 (6 bases). CDR3 size: 14 residues. Trimming took off 1 base at V and 5 bases at J, with 11 bases between the two ends. From germline, CDR1 is LNHDA and CDR2 SQIVND (reference sequence). CDR3 in amino acids: CASSIGQVAYGYTF. CDR3 in DNA: TGTGCCAGTAGTATAGGACAGGTGGCTTATGGCTACACCTTC. Combining the CDR3 with reference TRBV19 and TRBJ1-2 gives the whole variable domain DGGITQSPKYLFRKEGQNVTLSCEQNLNHDAMYWYRQDPGQGLRLIYYSQIVNDFQKGDIAEGYSVSREKKESFPLTVTSAQKNPTAFYLCASSIGQVAYGYTFGSGTRLTVV.

The chain combines TRBV5-1 with TRBJ2-3; D call uncertain. V was trimmed by 6 bases and J by 5 bases, leaving 25 bases between them. Germline loops: CDR1 SGHRS, CDR2 YFSETQ. This CDR3 is built from 17 residues. CDR3 in amino acids: CASTLDGIGLKEDTQYF. CDR3 DNA sequence: TGCGCCAGCACCCTTGATGGTATCGGCCTTAAAGAAGATACGCAGTATTTT.

About this clone: The sample holds other DNA sequences that translate to the same CDR3. This chain joins TRBV9 and TRBJ1-5; the D is unclear. The CDR3 spans 13 residues. V lost 0 bases and J 4 bases, leaving 5 bases between the germline ends. The germline gives CDR1 SGDLS, CDR2 YYNGEE. CDR3 DNA sequence: TGTGCCAGCAGCGTAGAACCGAATCAGCCCCAGCATTTT. Amino acid sequence: CASSVEPNQPQHF.

The chain is built from TRBV7-3 and TRBJ2-5; a possible D gene is TRBD2 (6 bases). The germline V and J ends were trimmed by 1 base and 5 bases, with 11 bases remaining between them. In germline, CDR1 is SGHTA, CDR2 FQGTGA. The CDR3 is 14 amino acids. The CDR3 protein is CASSLRAGRETQYF. In DNA form, the CDR3 reads TGTGCCAGCAGCTTAAGGGCAGGGAGGGAGACCCAGTACTTC.